This TCR beta chain is from a study of shared clonotypes between healthy human individuals. V shed 5 bases and J shed 6 bases, with 19 bases lying between them. This CDR3 comprises 15 residues. Per germline, CDR1 LNHDA and CDR2 SQIVND (reference sequence). The test was conducted at deep level. Sequenced by immunoSEQ multiplex PCR; TCRdb stores in-frame clones only, minus some. The sample lists 1.6 million or so clones; 98% were seen once. The rearrangement links TRBV19 to TRBJ1-2; D perhaps matches TRBD1 (5 bases). What was sequenced was naive CD4+ T cells sorted from blood. Subset here: CD45RA+ positively selected. The sequence derives from a man aged 25-40 years in good health. CDR3 protein: CASSPRTRVRNGYTF. DNA of the CDR3: TGTGCCAGTAGTCCCCGGACAAGGGTAAGGAATGGCTACACCTTC.